There are many counts of the clone carrying this TCR beta chain. Its matching antigen is unknown. Between the trimmed V and J ends, which lost 5 bases and 12 bases, there was a span of 17 bases. Per the germline V gene, CDR1 is MDHEN and CDR2 is SYDVKM. The CDR3 covers 14 residues. Attachment of unique molecular identifiers was made to individual cDNA molecules. TCRdb reprocessed the 5' RACE reads with MiXCR, giving one entry per CDR3 protein. The sample consists of about 33,000 distinct CDR3 sequences, approximately 5% of them appearing once. The data originate from a study of early T cells in non-severe SARS-CoV-2 infection. Study-wide points: Database matching using VDJdb favored anti-spike CD8 responses, with private and CD4 specificities left missing.

The chain carries TRBV28 and TRBJ1-6; the D is unclear. The sequence came from an adult who was a healthcare worker with PCR-confirmed SARS-CoV-2 infection or an uninfected control (not recorded which). The sample taken for sequencing was whole blood. The CDR3 is CASSPPGPRRPLHF. CDR3 nucleotide sequence: TGTGCCAGCAGTCCCCCCGGCCCCCGAAGACCCCTCCACTTT.